A selection of T cell receptor beta chains follows, all from one sample in a study of vaccination and CD4 T cells after COVID-19. MiXCR, applied by TCRdb to the PCR reads, yields one record per CDR3 protein. The table includes roughly 13,000 distinct CDR3 sequences, less than 65% detected once. Their antigens remain unidentified. The sample taken for sequencing was CD4+ T cells from blood, cultured in vitro. The receptor source for this set is a human donor who had recovered from COVID-19. Both conserved end residues are part of each CDR3. The D gene is left open where the match is weak. Clone size appears in some rows only: once, few, many, or a class for an expanded clone.

j_call: TRBJ1-6; d_call: .; v_call: TRBV20-1; clone_size: few; cdr3_aa: CSALPDRISYNSPLHF; cdr3_nt: TGCAGTGCGCTGCCCGACAGGATCTCCTATAATTCACCCCTCCACTTT
j_call: TRBJ1-2; d_call: .; v_call: TRBV20-1; clone_size: .; cdr3_aa: CSARDKLREPGYTF; cdr3_nt: TGCAGTGCTAGAGACAAGTTAAGGGAGCCTGGCTACACCTTC
j_call: TRBJ2-2; d_call: TRBD2; v_call: TRBV15; clone_size: few; cdr3_aa: CATSRVPGGPGGTGELFF; cdr3_nt: TGTGCCACCAGCAGAGTACCGGGAGGGCCGGGAGGCACCGGGGAGCTGTTTTTT
j_call: TRBJ1-1; d_call: TRBD1; v_call: TRBV19; clone_size: .; cdr3_aa: CASTNRGLSTEAFF; cdr3_nt: TGTGCCAGTACAAACAGGGGCCTTAGCACTGAAGCTTTCTTT
j_call: TRBJ1-5; d_call: .; v_call: TRBV5-1; clone_size: .; cdr3_aa: CASSADGQINQPQHF; cdr3_nt: TGCGCCAGCAGCGCCGACGGACAGATCAATCAGCCCCAGCATTTT
j_call: TRBJ2-7; d_call: .; v_call: TRBV27; clone_size: .; cdr3_aa: CASSPQRGRNSYEQYF; cdr3_nt: TGTGCCAGCAGCCCCCAGCGTGGGAGAAACTCTTACGAGCAGTACTTC
j_call: TRBJ2-5; d_call: TRBD2; v_call: TRBV6-5; clone_size: .; cdr3_aa: CASSFGLAAGQETQYF; cdr3_nt: TGTGCCAGCAGTTTCGGGCTAGCGGCGGGTCAAGAGACCCAGTACTTC
j_call: TRBJ1-1; d_call: TRBD1; v_call: TRBV28; clone_size: .; cdr3_aa: CASRKDRGKNTEAFF; cdr3_nt: TGTGCCAGCAGGAAGGACAGGGGCAAGAACACTGAAGCTTTCTTT
j_call: TRBJ1-1; d_call: .; v_call: TRBV2; clone_size: .; cdr3_aa: CASSFLQGNTEAFF; cdr3_nt: TGTGCCAGCAGTTTCCTACAGGGGAACACTGAAGCTTTCTTT
j_call: TRBJ2-1; d_call: TRBD2; v_call: TRBV24-1; clone_size: .; cdr3_aa: CATSDFGLAGVNEQFF; cdr3_nt: TGTGCCACCAGTGATTTCGGGCTAGCGGGGGTAAATGAGCAGTTCTTC
j_call: TRBJ2-3; d_call: .; v_call: TRBV6-1; clone_size: few; cdr3_aa: CASSENVGWTDTQYF; cdr3_nt: TGTGCCAGCAGTGAAAACGTGGGGTGGACAGATACGCAGTATTTT
j_call: TRBJ2-7; d_call: .; v_call: TRBV7-2; clone_size: .; cdr3_aa: CASSSTGSYEQYF; cdr3_nt: TGTGCCAGCAGCTCAACAGGGTCCTACGAGCAGTACTTC
j_call: TRBJ2-7; d_call: .; v_call: TRBV6-1; clone_size: .; cdr3_aa: CASSEKYGYEQYF; cdr3_nt: TGTGCCAGCAGTGAAAAGTACGGGTACGAGCAGTACTTC
j_call: TRBJ1-6; d_call: .; v_call: TRBV2; clone_size: few; cdr3_aa: CASSESLVGVNSPLHF; cdr3_nt: TGTGCCAGCAGTGAATCGTTGGTGGGGGTAAATTCACCCCTCCACTTT
j_call: TRBJ1-5; d_call: .; v_call: TRBV28; clone_size: .; cdr3_aa: CASSHIGGASRQPQHF; cdr3_nt: TGTGCCAGCAGTCACATCGGGGGGGCCAGTCGTCAGCCCCAGCATTTT
j_call: TRBJ2-5; d_call: TRBD2; v_call: TRBV20-1; clone_size: .; cdr3_aa: CSAFLTSGILETQYF; cdr3_nt: TGCAGTGCTTTCCTGACTAGCGGGATATTAGAGACCCAGTACTTC